This paragraph reports one TCR beta chain. Which antigen it targets is not known. Base qualities were left out, and no much larger clone turns up one base away. The sample is drawn from a study of graft-versus-host responses after intestinal transplantation (TCRdb year 2021). Study-level background: Recipients received multivisceral, liver-intestinal, or isolated intestinal transplants. A peak of at least 4% donor T cells among recipient peripheral blood mononuclear cells was the definition used for donor T cell macrochimerism. Rather than being sequenced by the commercial service, samples from a few later patients were sequenced in-house on an Illumina MiSeq and processed with MiXCR. Alloreactive clones were identified by sequencing pre-transplant mixed lymphocyte reaction products and comparing them with unstimulated pre-transplant donor and recipient T cells. A cohort of under 30 intestinal transplant recipients, including one retransplant, was enrolled, and a few patients lacking pretransplant specimens were excluded. Bulk TCR-beta CDR3 sequencing was used to track graft-versus-host and host-versus-graft alloreactive T cell clones in the graft, circulation and bone marrow after intestinal transplantation. Every recipient was given anti-thymocyte globulin induction, followed by roughly 3 years of maintenance tacrolimus and steroids.

Overall results and qualifications from the work: Peak levels of circulating GvH clones were associated with declines in HvG clones early after transplant. Conclusions were limited by the relatively low number and heterogeneity of intestinal transplant patients. Patients with donor T cell macrochimerism had high GvH to HvG T cell clonal ratios in their allografts. GvH clones were detected in recipient bone marrow, and some of these GvH clones were observed earlier in ileal mucosa or blood, consistent with an intestinal mucosal origin.

Taken with the paper, the label for time point translates to: cells obtained before transplantation from donor or recipient. CD3+CD4+ and CD3+CD8+ populations were FACS-sorted from unstimulated pre-transplant donor and recipient cells taken from spleen or lymph nodes. Library method: the immunoSEQ multiplex PCR assay. For most patients, genomic DNA was isolated with the Qiagen DNeasy Blood and Tissue Kit and sent frozen to Adaptive Biotechnologies for TCR sequencing. For most patients, genomic DNA was subjected to high-throughput TCR-beta CDR3 sequencing by Adaptive Biotechnologies. For the original study's pipeline: TCR sequencing data were retrieved from Adaptive's ImmunoSEQ software for some 19 patients, whereas a few other patients were processed with MiXCR and VDJtools. To correct CD4 versus CD8 sorting errors, sequences present in both subsets at a frequency ratio below 5:1 were removed. Because the origin of CDR3 nucleotide sequences shared between donor and recipient could not be assigned, those sequences were removed. To be classed as alloreactive, a clone needed at least 2-fold expansion over unstimulated cells and a minimum CFSE-low frequency of 0.002% (template counts) or 0.001% (read counts). A clone was considered mappable if detected in the sequenced pre-transplant spleen, lymph node, or MLR CFSE-low populations of the donor or recipient. Cumulative frequency of alloreactive clones was calculated as a percentage of all sequences weighted by copy number. TCRdb limited this immuneACCESS table to in-frame rearrangements with V and J called. A share of clones is missing; checked studies link under half to unresolved V genes, and the rest is unexplained. The DNA was the basis for D and trimming; V, J and clone size are from that table. Across this sample there are roughly 99,000 clones, with 87% seen only once. About 0.7% of the sample is taken by the ten largest.

There are 13 amino acids in the CDR3, from cysteine to phenylalanine inclusive. Just the 39-base CDR3 DNA is kept, in frame starting at base 1. V is trimmed back by 5 bases and J by 7 bases, and the junction contains 1 base that no gene match accounts for. The CDR1 and CDR2 encoded by the germline V gene (reference sequence) are LNHDA and SQIVND. The receptor chain draws on TRBV19 and TRBJ1-4, with 10 bases matching TRBD1. This clonotype was sampled from a human donor who was the organ donor for an intestinal transplant. The sequencing used unstimulated CD4+ T cells sorted from spleen or lymph node cells, collected before transplant. In nucleotide form, the sequence is TGTGCCAGTAGTGGGACAGGGGTTGAAAAACTGTTTTTT. Its protein reads: CASSGTGVEKLFF.